These 14 T cell receptor beta chains originate from one sample sequenced in a study of blood T cell repertoires in COVID-19. Assay: immunoSEQ multiplex PCR; the TCRdb copy retains only in-frame clones and omits some. The sample has under 250,000 clones; approximately 78% are singletons. Sequences were obtained from peripheral blood. The receptors here all came from a woman in her forties with acute or convalescent COVID-19.

This chain joins TRBV28 and TRBJ1-2; possibly TRBD1 for D (5 bases). The CDR3 is 14 amino acids. Germline V gene sequence: CDR1 MDHEN, CDR2 SYDVKM. The germline V and J ends were trimmed by 7 bases and 5 bases, with 17 bases remaining between them. The CDR3 DNA follows: TGTGCCAGCATGTTCAGCCAGGGAAGATATGGCTACACCTTC. This translates into CASMFSQGRYGYTF.

This sequence joins TRBV7-2 and TRBJ2-2; 9 positions agree with TRBD2. This CDR3 is built from 17 residues. V trimming: 4 bases; J trimming: 2 bases; junction bases outside the gene matches: 8. Germline CDR1 and CDR2: SGHTA and FQGNSA. Here the CDR3 DNA reads TGTGCCAGCAGCTCGGGACTAGCAGCCTCTAACACCGGGGAGCTGTTTTTT. It yields the protein CASSSGLAASNTGELFF.

This clone was counted once. The chain joins TRBV6-5 to TRBJ1-5; 8 bases map to TRBD1. The CDR3 sequence is 15 residues long. Trimming removed 2 bases from V and 3 bases from J; junction bases left unmatched: 3. Germline CDR1 is MNHEY and CDR2 is SVGAGI. CDR3 region: CASSYNRGVNQPQHF. The CDR3 DNA reads as TGTGCCAGCAGTTACAACAGGGGGGTCAATCAGCCCCAGCATTTT.

DNA of the CDR3: TGTGCCAGCTCACCACCGGGTTGGTTGAGCGGCGACACAGATACGCAGTATTTT. Protein product: CASSPPGWLSGDTDTQYF. The gene calls are TRBV18 and TRBJ2-3; possibly TRBD2 for D (5 bases). This CDR3 comprises 18 residues. Germline CDR1 and CDR2: KGHSH and LQKENI. The V end was cut by 0 bases, the J end by 2 bases, with 18 bases between.

CDR3 loop: CASSIEPQGVGADTQYF. The CDR3 DNA reads as TGTGCCAGTAGTATAGAGCCCCAGGGGGTGGGCGCAGATACGCAGTATTTT. V gene TRBV19 combines with J gene TRBJ2-3; 7 bases map to TRBD1. The junction had 10 bases not matched to a gene; V was cut back by 0 bases and J by 4 bases. This CDR3 is 17 amino acids long. Germline V gene data show CDR1 as LNHDA and CDR2 as SQIVND (reference sequence). Filled out from reference TRBV19 and TRBJ2-3, the complete variable domain reads DGGITQSPKYLFRKEGQNVTLSCEQNLNHDAMYWYRQDPGQGLRLIYYSQIVNDFQKGDIAEGYSVSREKKESFPLTVTSAQKNPTAFYLCASSIEPQGVGADTQYFGPGTRLTVL.

This CDR3 is CASSIETGRLENEQFF. CDR3 in DNA: TGTGCCAGCAGCATCGAGACAGGGCGGCTAGAAAATGAGCAGTTCTTC. The V call is TRBV5-8, the J call TRBJ2-1, with 7 nucleotides matching TRBD1. The germline gives CDR1 SGHTS, CDR2 YDEGEE. V shed 4 bases, J shed 7 bases, and the junction held 14 bases outside the gene matches. CDR3 length: 16 amino acids.

This clone was seen once. This chain connects TRBV7-9 to TRBJ1-1; the match to TRBD1 covers 8 bases. V lost 3 bases and J lost 5; bases outside the gene matches: 2. Per the germline V gene, CDR1 is SEHNR and CDR2 is FQNEAQ (reference sequence). The CDR3 consists of 13 residues. CDR3 coding DNA: TGTGCCAGCAGCTTGGACAGGGAGACTGAAGCTTTCTTT. Its translation is CASSLDRETEAFF.

This chain links TRBV7-7 with TRBJ2-1; TRBD2 matches 9 bases. J gave up 4 bases and V 5 bases, and 9 bases lay outside the gene matches. The CDR3 consists of 16 residues. CDR1 is SSHAT and CDR2 is FNYEAQ in the germline V gene (reference sequence). The CDR3 loop reads CASSPTREGPYNEQFF. The CDR3, as DNA: TGTGCCAGCAGCCCCACGCGGGAGGGGCCTTACAATGAGCAGTTCTTC.

The chain is built from TRBV11-2 and TRBJ1-5; maybe TRBD1 (5 bases). From germline, CDR1 is SGHAT and CDR2 FQNNGV. CDR3 length equals 15 residues. V lost 1 base and J 7 bases, leaving 14 bases between the germline ends. CDR3 loop: CASSLVGYRWQPQHF. In DNA form, the CDR3 reads TGTGCCAGCAGCTTAGTAGGGTACAGGTGGCAGCCCCAGCATTTT.

V gene TRBV3-1 (or the pseudogene TRBV3-2) combines with J gene TRBJ2-7, with D perhaps TRBD1 (6 bases). The CDR3 is 14 residues long. Germline values: CDR1 LGHDT, CDR2 YNNKEL (reference sequence). Trimming stripped 1 base from V and 5 bases from J, with 12 bases between. CDR3: CASSQGPGVDEQYF. The CDR3 coding sequence is TGTGCCAGCAGCCAAGGACCAGGGGTGGACGAGCAGTACTTC.

The V gene is TRBV7-2, the J gene TRBJ2-6; no firm D call. The V gene's germline CDR1 is SGHTA and CDR2 FQGNSA. The V end lost 6 bases, the J end lost 1 base, and 7 bases lay between the germline ends. This CDR3 contains 14 residues. The chain's CDR3 is CASSSKSGANVLTF. DNA of the CDR3: TGTGCCAGCAGTTCAAAATCTGGGGCCAACGTCCTGACTTTC.

This chain uses TRBV5-1 with TRBJ2-7; possible D gene TRBD2, 5 bases. This CDR3 spans 11 amino acids. V was shortened by 5 bases and J by 7 bases, with 10 bases between the two germline ends. Germline V CDR1 and CDR2: SGHRS, YFSETQ. CDR3 sequence (DNA): TGCGCCAGCAGGAGCGGAGATGAGCAGTACTTC. Translation gives CASRSGDEQYF. Full variable domain (outside the CDR3, taken from reference TRBV5-1 and TRBJ2-7): KAGVTQTPRYLIKTRGQQVTLSCSPISGHRSVSWYQQTPGQGLQFLFEYFSETQRNKGNFPGRFSGRQFSNSRSEMNVSTLELGDSALYLCASRSGDEQYFGPGTRLTVT.

The rearrangement links TRBV20-1 to TRBJ1-1, with a weak D call TRBD1 (5 bases). Trimming left V 3 bases short and J 4 bases short, with 15 bases between. Germline V gives CDR1 DFQATT, CDR2 SNEGSKA (reference sequence). The length of the CDR3 is 14 residues. The DNA for the CDR3 is TGCAGTGCTAGTCGAGGCAAGGGGTCCACTGAAGCTTTCTTT. Amino acids: CSASRGKGSTEAFF.

The V call is TRBV24-1, the J call TRBJ1-2; D may be TRBD1 (6 bases). Germline loops: CDR1 KGHDR, CDR2 SFDVKD. This CDR3 contains 13 residues. V was shortened by 7 bases and J by 7 bases, with 15 bases between the two germline ends. Written as DNA, the CDR3 is TGTGCCACCAGGCACAGGGATCGGTCTGGCTACACCTTC. It specifies CATRHRDRSGYTF.